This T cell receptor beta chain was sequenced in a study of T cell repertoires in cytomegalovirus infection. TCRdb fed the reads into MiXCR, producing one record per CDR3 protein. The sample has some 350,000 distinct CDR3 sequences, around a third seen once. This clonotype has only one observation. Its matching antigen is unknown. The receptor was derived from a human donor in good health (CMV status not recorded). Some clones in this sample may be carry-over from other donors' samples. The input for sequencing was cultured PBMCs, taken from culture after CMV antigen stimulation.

CDR3 in DNA: TGTGCCAGCAGTTTTACGGGAGTCGTAGAGACCCAGTACTTC. Translated: CASSFTGVVETQYF. The chain employs TRBV27 and TRBJ2-5, with D possibly being TRBD2 (6 bases). Germline V gene lookup returns CDR1 MNHEY and CDR2 SMNVEV (reference sequence). This CDR3 has 14 residues. Trimming removed 3 bases at V and 4 bases at J, with 12 bases between.